The 30 T cell receptor beta chains reported below all come from one sample, sequenced in a study of blood T cell repertoires in COVID-19. Generated by immunoSEQ multiplex PCR, the TCRdb table keeps only in-frame clones and is missing some. The sample yields around 200,000 clones, about 88% seen once. The sample taken for sequencing was PBMCs or T cells enriched from blood (not recorded which). The receptor set was obtained from a woman aged 25 to 39 who had recovered from COVID-19.

J is TRBJ1-1 and V is TRBV13, with a tentative D call TRBD1 (6 bases). The CDR3 length is 14 residues. Germline CDR1 PRHDT, CDR2 FYEKMQ (reference sequence). The V gene lost 4 bases and the J gene lost 2 bases, with 11 bases spanning the gap. The CDR3 bases are TGTGCCAGCAGCTCCCGGACAGTCAACACTGAAGCTTTCTTT. This codes for CASSSRTVNTEAFF.

This chain links TRBV6-5 with TRBJ1-5; D perhaps matches TRBD1 (6 bases). Germline values: CDR1 MNHEY, CDR2 SVGAGI. The CDR3 covers 15 residues. Deletions cut 0 bases from V and 1 base from J, with 7 bases between. CDR3 DNA sequence: TGTGCCAGCAGTTACTCCACAGGGAGCAATCAGCCCCAGCATTTT. Translation: CASSYSTGSNQPQHF.

V is TRBV5-3 and J is TRBJ1-5; D unresolved. TRBV5-3 falls under the ORF class, with uncertain function. V lost 2 bases and J lost 5, with 5 bases in between. This CDR3 region has 12 residues. CDR3 sequence reads: CARSLPDQPQHF. The CDR3 coding sequence is TGTGCCAGAAGCTTACCGGATCAGCCCCAGCATTTT.

J is TRBJ1-2 and V is TRBV19, with TRBD1 identical over 9 bases. This CDR3 comprises 16 residues. CDR1 and CDR2 from the germline V gene are LNHDA and SQIVND (reference sequence). V shed 7 bases and J 1 base; nucleotides not matched to a gene: 10. CDR3 bases: TGTGCCAGTACCATAGCACCGGGACAGGGTAACTATGGCTACACCTTC. Protein sequence: CASTIAPGQGNYGYTF.

The chain couples TRBV4-2 to TRBJ2-5, with 10 bases fitting TRBD1. This CDR3 is 14 amino acids long. After removal of 4 bases from V and 3 bases from J, the junction contained 2 bases not matched to a gene. Germline V CDR1 and CDR2: LGHNA, YNFKEQ. Written as DNA, the CDR3 is TGTGCCAGCAGCCTGGGGACAGGGGAAGAGACCCAGTACTTC. Its translation: CASSLGTGEETQYF.

The V gene is TRBV10-2, the J gene TRBJ1-1; tentatively, D is TRBD1 (5 bases). V was cut by 2 bases and J by 4 bases, with 11 bases left in between. The CDR3 spans 14 residues. The germline CDR1 and CDR2 sequences are WSHSY and SAAADI. The CDR3 loop reads CASSEIWGGTEAFF. DNA for the CDR3: TGCGCCAGCAGTGAGATCTGGGGGGGCACTGAAGCTTTCTTT.

This clone came up a few times. CDR3 region: CASSKQGQPQHF. DNA of the CDR3: TGTGCCAGCAGCAAACAGGGCCAGCCCCAGCATTTT. J is TRBJ1-5 and V is TRBV7-9; TRBD1 is a possible D gene (6 bases). The CDR3 totals 12 residues. V shed 5 bases and J shed 7 bases, with 9 bases lying between them. Germline CDR1 is SEHNR and CDR2 is FQNEAQ (reference sequence). Full variable domain (outside the CDR3, taken from reference TRBV7-9 and TRBJ1-5): DTGVSQNPRHKITKRGQNVTFRCDPISEHNRLYWYRQTLGQGPEFLTYFQNEAQLEKSRLLSDRFSAERPKGSFSTLEIQRTEQGDSAMYLCASSKQGQPQHFGDGTRLSIL.

The chain is built from TRBV11-2 and TRBJ2-7; D gene ambiguous. V was pared by 1 base and J by 0 bases, with 7 bases between. Germline V CDR1 and CDR2: SGHAT, FQNNGV. The CDR3 consists of 14 residues. Here the CDR3 reads CASSLVGTSYEQYF. The CDR3 region has the DNA TGTGCCAGCAGCTTAGTTGGCACCTCCTACGAGCAGTACTTC.

This rearrangement joins TRBV28 to TRBJ2-7, with D perhaps TRBD2 (6 bases). CDR1 and CDR2 from the germline V gene are MDHEN and SYDVKM. This CDR3 spans 15 amino acids. V gave up 5 bases and J gave up 3 bases, with 17 bases separating them. The CDR3: CASSNFRDFYYEQYF. In DNA, the CDR3 is TGTGCCAGCAGTAACTTCCGGGACTTTTACTACGAGCAGTACTTC.

The gene calls are TRBV11-3 and TRBJ1-4; TRBD1 aligns across 7 bases. The CDR3 covers 14 residues. V shed 0 bases and J 12 bases; nucleotides not matched to a gene: 7. CDR1 and CDR2 (germline): SGHNT, YENEEA. CDR3 nucleotide sequence: TGTGCCAGCAGCTTAGACAGAAAGGGGGCAGAACTGTTTTTT. Translated, it gives CASSLDRKGAELFF.

The chain has TRBV5-1 and TRBJ1-2; TRBD1 aligns across 9 bases. With 1 base clipped from V and 6 bases from J, the junction kept 7 bases outside the gene matches. From germline, CDR1 is SGHRS and CDR2 YFSETQ. The CDR3 contains 15 residues. The CDR3 region has the DNA TGCGCCAGCAGCTTGAGCGGGACAGGGAACAATGGCTACACCTTC. Translating gives CASSLSGTGNNGYTF.

With regard to this clone: At one end, the junction sequence differs from germline, possibly due to a read error. The V and J genes are TRBV27 and TRBJ2-3; 11 nucleotides agree with TRBD2. CDR3 length: 19 residues. Looked up from germline, CDR1 is MNHEY and CDR2 is SMNVEV (reference sequence). The CDR3 is CARSPIGRGASGGPDTQYF. The CDR3 DNA reads as TGTGCCCGCAGTCCTATTGGGCGGGGGGCTAGCGGGGGGCCAGATACGCAGTATTTT.

The V call is TRBV4-2, the J call TRBJ2-7; 8 bases map to TRBD2. CDR3 length: 15 amino acids. From germline, CDR1 is LGHNA and CDR2 YNFKEQ. After removal of 1 base from V and 1 base from J, the junction contained 3 bases not matched to a gene. CDR3 DNA sequence: TGTGCCAGCAGCCAAGCGAGCGGGGGATCCTACGAGCAGTACTTC. It translates to CASSQASGGSYEQYF.

This chain links TRBV18 with TRBJ2-2; 10 bases fit TRBD1. Germline V lookup: CDR1 KGHSH, CDR2 LQKENI. V trimming: 8 bases; J trimming: 4 bases; junction bases outside the gene matches: 7. The CDR3 is made up of 15 amino acids. The chain's CDR3 is CASTPRTGGTGELFF. The CDR3 DNA reads TGTGCCAGCACGCCGAGGACAGGGGGCACCGGGGAGCTGTTTTTT.

This clone has more than one count but fewer than ten. This sequence joins TRBV19 and TRBJ2-5, with 7 bases aligning to TRBD1. In germline, CDR1 is LNHDA, CDR2 SQIVND (reference sequence). J lost 5 bases, V lost 7 bases, and 7 bases had no gene match. The CDR3 loop spans 13 amino acids. CDR3 protein: CASTSTGRETQYF. Here the CDR3 DNA reads TGTGCCAGTACTTCGACAGGGCGCGAGACCCAGTACTTC. Looking up the rest from reference TRBV19 and TRBJ2-5 gives the full variable domain: DGGITQSPKYLFRKEGQNVTLSCEQNLNHDAMYWYRQDPGQGLRLIYYSQIVNDFQKGDIAEGYSVSREKKESFPLTVTSAQKNPTAFYLCASTSTGRETQYFGPGTRLLVL.

This chain connects TRBV7-2 to TRBJ2-7; a possible D gene is TRBD1 (7 bases). Germline V CDR1 and CDR2: SGHTA, FQGNSA. The CDR3 spans 14 residues. Trimming took off 1 base at V and 2 bases at J, with 9 bases between the two ends. CDR3 loop: CASSLGGTAYEQYF. DNA for the CDR3: TGTGCCAGCAGCTTAGGCGGGACAGCCTACGAGCAGTACTTC.

The chain joins TRBV7-2 to TRBJ2-7, with TRBD2 identical over 9 bases. This CDR3 is 14 amino acids long. V lost 2 bases, J lost 7 bases, and 6 bases stayed unmatched. Germline assignment: CDR1 SGHTA and CDR2 FQGNSA. The CDR3 sequence: CASSLTRGGREQYF. The CDR3 DNA reads as TGTGCCAGCAGCTTAACGCGGGGGGGCCGAGAGCAGTACTTC.

This chain joins TRBV6-5 and TRBJ1-4, with D perhaps TRBD1 (5 bases). CDR1 is MNHEY, CDR2 SVGAGI, per germline. The CDR3 is made up of 16 amino acids. Trimming took 3 bases from V and 5 from J, leaving 16 bases between them. The CDR3 nucleotides are TGTGCCAGCAGTTATGACAGACTTACGTTGAATGAAAAACTGTTTTTT. As protein: CASSYDRLTLNEKLFF.

The chain links TRBV5-8 to TRBJ2-2; 9 bases line up with TRBD1. Germline V gene lookup returns CDR1 SGHTS and CDR2 YDEGEE. V lost 4 bases, J lost 4 bases, and 8 bases stayed unmatched. The CDR3 is made up of 16 amino acids. The CDR3 DNA follows: TGTGCCAGCAGCGGACACCGGGACAGGGTCACCGGGGAGCTGTTTTTT. Protein product: CASSGHRDRVTGELFF.

This clone turned up a few times. This chain connects TRBV27 to TRBJ1-1; TRBD1 might be the D (6 bases). The V gene lost 6 bases and the J gene lost 5 bases, with 16 bases spanning the gap. This CDR3 is 14 amino acids long. Germline values: CDR1 MNHEY, CDR2 SMNVEV (reference sequence). The CDR3 nucleotides read TGTGCCAGCAGACTCATGGGGGCGCGTACTGAAGCTTTCTTT. Protein: CASRLMGARTEAFF.

The chain recombines TRBV2 with TRBJ1-4; perhaps TRBD1 as D (6 bases). The V end was cut by 0 bases, the J end by 4 bases, with 9 bases between. This CDR3 region has 15 residues. CDR1 is SNHLY, CDR2 FYNNEI, per germline. CDR3 nucleotides: TGTGCCAGCAGTGAAGCGCGAGGGGGTAATGAAAAACTGTTTTTT. It codes for CASSEARGGNEKLFF.

The chain employs TRBV7-2 and TRBJ2-7; D is perhaps TRBD2 (6 bases). This CDR3 region has 12 residues. The germline CDR1 and CDR2 sequences are SGHTA and FQGNSA. V gave up 8 bases and J gave up 3 bases, with 11 bases separating them. The CDR3 loop reads CASGGSYYEQYF. The CDR3 bases are TGTGCCAGCGGGGGGTCGTACTACGAGCAGTACTTC.

The genes are TRBV28 and TRBJ1-4; 7 bases map to TRBD1. This CDR3 has 14 residues. V shed 4 bases and J 7 bases; nucleotides not matched to a gene: 6. CDR1 is MDHEN, CDR2 SYDVKM, per germline. The CDR3 reads CASSSRGGVEKLFF. As DNA, the CDR3 is TGTGCCAGCAGTTCTAGAGGGGGCGTTGAAAAACTGTTTTTT.

The genes are TRBV16 and TRBJ2-7; 7 bases agree with TRBD1. V lost 4 bases to trimming and J lost 0 bases; unmatched junction nucleotides: 12. The CDR3 loop spans 17 amino acids. Germline CDR1 is KGHSY and CDR2 is FQNENV. This CDR3 is CASSPIAPQGDSYEQYF. The CDR3 DNA sequence: TGTGCCAGCAGCCCCATAGCCCCGCAGGGGGACTCCTACGAGCAGTACTTC.

The chain has TRBV2 and TRBJ1-2, with 11 bases matching TRBD1. Germline V gene lookup returns CDR1 SNHLY and CDR2 FYNNEI. The CDR3 contains 15 residues. Trimming cost V 10 bases and J 4 bases; bases outside gene matches: 11. The chain's CDR3 is CATEEDRGQIYGYTF. In DNA form, the CDR3 reads TGTGCCACCGAAGAGGACAGGGGGCAGATCTATGGCTACACCTTC.

The gene calls are TRBV5-1 and TRBJ2-6; D is undetermined. Germline V gene data show CDR1 as SGHRS and CDR2 as YFSETQ. CDR3 size: 16 residues. Trimming removed 0 bases at V and 2 bases at J, with 9 bases between. DNA of the CDR3: TGCGCCAGCAGCTTGGGGCGGCAACCTGGGGCCAACGTCCTGACTTTC. Protein: CASSLGRQPGANVLTF.

The chain links TRBV9 to TRBJ2-3; 15 positions agree with TRBD2. The germline V gene has CDR1 SGDLS and CDR2 YYNGEE. CDR3 size: 19 residues. The junction had 9 bases not matched to a gene; V was cut back by 4 bases and J by 0 bases. CDR3 bases: TGTGCCAGCAGCCCCCTTGGGACTAGCGGGGGGCCGAGCACAGATACGCAGTATTTT. It codes for CASSPLGTSGGPSTDTQYF.

This rearrangement joins TRBV4-1 to TRBJ1-2, with a tentative D call TRBD1 (5 bases). CDR3 length equals 14 residues. Trimming stripped 3 bases from V and 8 bases from J, with 16 bases between. Germline-derived CDR1 and CDR2 are MGHRA and YSYEKL. The chain's CDR3 is CASSQIGTRWGYTF. For the CDR3, the DNA is TGCGCCAGCAGCCAGATCGGGACTCGGTGGGGCTACACCTTC.

The CDR3 protein is CASSGRRDRLNEQFF. The CDR3 nucleotides are TGTGCCAGCAGCGGAAGGAGGGACAGACTCAATGAGCAGTTCTTC. The genes are TRBV5-8 and TRBJ2-1; D is perhaps TRBD1 (7 bases). CDR1 and CDR2 from the germline V gene are SGHTS and YDEGEE. Trimming took off 4 bases at V and 6 bases at J, with 17 bases between the two ends. CDR3 length: 15 residues.

The CDR3 reads CSAQTGLSYEQYF. DNA of the CDR3: TGCAGCGCTCAGACAGGACTCTCCTACGAGCAGTACTTC. The J gene is TRBJ2-7, the V gene TRBV29-1, with D possibly matching TRBD1 (6 bases). The CDR3 consists of 13 residues. The germline V gene encodes CDR1 SQVTM and CDR2 ANQGSEA. Trimming shortened V by 7 bases and J by 0 bases, and 13 bases separated the two germline ends.